This T cell receptor (beta chain) was captured in a study of OX40 agonist ivuxolimab in advanced cancers. Across the study: Anti-PD-1, anti-PD-L1 or anti-CTLA-4 therapy given earlier was allowed, and roughly 40% had some.

This clone came up a few times. One junction end does not reproduce the germline sequence, and a read error may be involved. Other DNA sequences in this specimen translate into the identical CDR3. Sequencing used immunoSEQ multiplex PCR; TCRdb keeps in-frame clones, though not all of them. The sample lists around 10,000 clones, approximately 79% occurring once. The CDR3 has 15 residues. Looked up from germline, CDR1 is MGHRA and CDR2 is YSYEKL. The chain carries TRBV4-1 and TRBJ1-5, with a tentative D call TRBD1 (6 bases). This receptor was identified in an adult with an advanced solid tumor such as melanoma, head and neck, liver or kidney cancer. The source was CD4+ or CD8+ T cells sorted from blood, collected in a trial of the OX40 agonist ivuxolimab. CDR3 amino acids: CASSHDTGSPEPQHF. In DNA, the CDR3 is TGTGCCAGCAGCCACGATACAGGGAGTCCAGAGCCCCAGCATTTT.